Below, 20 T cell receptor beta chains from the same sample are listed, as sequenced in a study of a mutant IDH1 vaccine in newly diagnosed glioma (dated by TCRdb to the early 2020s). For these TCRs, the target antigens are not known. The time point label corresponds to: week 11, during vaccination. Every vaccine dose consisted of 300 ug of a 20-mer mutant IDH1 peptide in Montanide, administered subcutaneously together with topical imiquimod. The library was prepared using the immunoSEQ multiplex PCR assay. TCRdb's version of the immuneACCESS table is confined to in-frame rearrangements and falls short of the full clone set. An unresolved V gene accounts for under half of the shortfall where checked; the remainder is of unknown origin. The sample table shows some 130,000 clones, and around 77% are seen once. The top ten clones comprise approximately 5% of the sample. Sequencing used PBMCs, obtained from a glioma patient whose treatment included an IDH1 peptide vaccine. The receptors shown here come from a man aged 40-49 years with glioma.

J is TRBJ1-5 and V is TRBV28; 7 bases agree with TRBD1. Losses at the gene ends were 5 bases for V and 0 bases for J; bases not matched to a gene: 25. The CDR3 extends over 22 amino acids. Germline V gene sequence: CDR1 MDHEN, CDR2 SYDVKM. The chain's CDR3 is CASSPMTGWETPDDYSNQPQHF. CDR3 nucleotides: TGTGCCAGCAGTCCAATGACAGGGTGGGAAACCCCCGATGACTATAGCAATCAGCCCCAGCATTTT.

The genes are TRBV29-1 and TRBJ2-7, with a tentative D call TRBD1 (7 bases). The CDR3 loop spans 13 amino acids. Per germline, CDR1 SQVTM and CDR2 ANQGSEA. V was pared by 6 bases and J by 5 bases, with 17 bases between. The CDR3 spells CSVSPQGEDEQYF. CDR3 nucleotide sequence: TGCAGCGTATCACCCCAGGGGGAGGACGAGCAGTACTTC.

The rearrangement joins TRBV11-1 to TRBJ1-2; 7 bases align to TRBD1. The V gene's germline CDR1 is SGHAT and CDR2 FQDESV (reference sequence). V was clipped by 8 bases and J by 1 base; unmatched bases: 10. This CDR3 has 15 residues. CDR3 region: CASAHGTVVNYGYTF. CDR3 DNA: TGTGCCAGCGCTCATGGGACAGTCGTTAACTATGGCTACACCTTC.

The genes are TRBV11-2 and TRBJ2-5; TRBD2 agrees at 11 bases. J was trimmed by 1 base and V by 1 base; bases with no gene match: 2. The CDR3 contains 16 residues. Germline V gene data show CDR1 as SGHAT and CDR2 as FQNNGV. In DNA form, the CDR3 reads TGTGCCAGCAGCTTAGGACTAGCGGGGTTCCAAGAGACCCAGTACTTC. It yields the protein CASSLGLAGFQETQYF.

The CDR3 region is CASSFGPGQGQETQYF. The CDR3 DNA follows: TGTGCCAGCAGCTTTGGGCCGGGACAGGGGCAAGAGACCCAGTACTTC. The chain carries TRBV9 and TRBJ2-5; TRBD1 matches 10 bases. The CDR3 has 16 residues. Germline-derived CDR1 and CDR2 are SGDLS and YYNGEE. Trimming at V came to 4 bases and at J to 2 bases, leaving 8 bases not matched to a gene.

This chain links TRBV19 with TRBJ2-5, with TRBD1 matching 8 bases. This CDR3 is 13 amino acids long. V gave up 4 bases and J gave up 3 bases; unmatched junction bases: 1. The germline V gene encodes CDR1 LNHDA and CDR2 SQIVND (reference sequence). The CDR3 DNA reads as TGTGCCAGTAGTACGGACAGGGAAGAGACCCAGTACTTC. This encodes CASSTDREETQYF.

The chain employs TRBV2 and TRBJ2-7; D may be TRBD2 (6 bases). The germline CDR1 and CDR2 sequences are SNHLY and FYNNEI. V lost 6 bases and J lost 9, with 24 bases in between. The CDR3 has 15 amino acids. The CDR3 coding sequence is TGTGCCAGCAGAACGCCGGGACTGGGAAAGGGTTGGCAGTACTTC. It encodes CASRTPGLGKGWQYF.

The rearrangement uses TRBV10-3 and TRBJ2-2; the D call may be TRBD1 or TRBD2 (5 bases each). Germline V gives CDR1 ENHRY, CDR2 SYGVKD. V lost 10 bases and J 3 bases, leaving 12 bases between the germline ends. The CDR3 length is 13 residues. The CDR3 protein is CANRGDHTGELFF. Here the CDR3 DNA reads TGTGCCAATAGAGGGGACCACACCGGGGAGCTGTTTTTT.

The CDR3 spells CATSSELGSYNEQFF. The CDR3 nucleotides are TGTGCCACCAGCAGTGAGTTAGGCTCCTACAATGAGCAGTTCTTC. This chain connects TRBV15 to TRBJ2-1; no clear D gene. The CDR3 loop spans 15 amino acids. V was pared by 3 bases and J by 0 bases, with 9 bases between. Germline lookup yields CDR1 LNHNV and CDR2 YYDKDF (reference sequence).

V and J are TRBV19 and TRBJ2-5; no clear D. With 3 bases removed from V and 4 bases from J, the gap between germline ends came to 9 bases. Germline V gives CDR1 LNHDA, CDR2 SQIVND (reference sequence). CDR3 length equals 13 residues. The CDR3 spells CASSMVVGETQYF. CDR3 nucleotides: TGTGCCAGTAGTATGGTTGTTGGAGAGACCCAGTACTTC.

The V call is TRBV28, the J call TRBJ2-1; D gene unclear. This CDR3 has 10 amino acids. V was shortened by 8 bases and J by 9 bases, with 8 bases between the two germline ends. Germline lookup yields CDR1 MDHEN and CDR2 SYDVKM. CDR3 bases: TGTGCCAGCTCGGGCGGTGAGCAGTTCTTC. Translating gives CASSGGEQFF.

In regard to this clone: At one of its ends the junction is not consistent with the germline gene, which may arise from a read error. The rearrangement links TRBV7-7 to TRBJ2-5; D may be TRBD2 (6 bases). Germline V CDR1 and CDR2: SSHAT, FNYEAQ (reference sequence). This CDR3 contains 13 residues. The CDR3 region has the DNA TGTGCTAGCAGCTCCCTAGCGTCGGAGACCCAGTACTTC. Translated, it gives CASSSLASETQYF.

V and J are TRBV5-6 and TRBJ1-1, with D hard to call. The germline V gene encodes CDR1 SGHDT and CDR2 YYEEEE. The CDR3 is 12 residues long. V was cut by 4 bases and J by 7 bases, with 11 bases left in between. In DNA, the CDR3 is TGTGCCAGCAGCCCCGGGAGTGATGAAGCTTTCTTT. Translation gives CASSPGSDEAFF.

The chain recombines TRBV28 with TRBJ1-1; D gene ambiguous. Per germline, CDR1 MDHEN and CDR2 SYDVKM. This CDR3 is built from 13 residues. Trimming pared 5 bases from V and 1 base from J, leaving 8 bases between. The CDR3 here is CASSRRRNTEAFF. In DNA form, the CDR3 reads TGTGCCAGCAGTCGACGGCGGAACACTGAAGCTTTCTTT.

The V and J genes are TRBV7-2 and TRBJ2-5; TRBD2 matches at 8 bases. Germline lookup yields CDR1 SGHTA and CDR2 FQGNSA. The CDR3 consists of 14 residues. The V gene end was trimmed by 0 bases and the J gene end by 6 bases; junction bases not matched to a gene: 3. The CDR3 is CASSLAAGVKTQYF. For the CDR3, the DNA is TGTGCCAGCAGCTTAGCAGCGGGAGTGAAGACCCAGTACTTC.

The chain links TRBV6-5 to TRBJ1-2; 8 nucleotides align to TRBD1. The CDR3 runs 14 residues. Germline assignment: CDR1 MNHEY and CDR2 SVGAGI. V gave up 4 bases and J gave up 6 bases; unmatched junction bases: 7. Written as DNA, the CDR3 is TGTGCCAGCAGTTTGACGGGACAGGTCAATGGCTACACCTTC. Residues: CASSLTGQVNGYTF.

The chain recombines TRBV5-4 with TRBJ2-7; 8 bases fit TRBD2. V lost 1 base and J lost 3; bases outside the gene matches: 3. CDR1 is SGHNT, CDR2 YYREEE, per germline (reference sequence). The CDR3 runs 14 residues. The CDR3 bases are TGTGCCAGCAGCTTGACTAGCGGTTACTACGAGCAGTACTTC. Protein: CASSLTSGYYEQYF.

The table lists this clone with a few counts. This chain links TRBV10-1 with TRBJ2-5; the D gene is possibly TRBD2 (6 bases). The CDR3 loop spans 13 amino acids. Germline V CDR1 and CDR2: WNHNN, SYGVQD (reference sequence). With 2 bases removed from V and 4 bases from J, the gap between germline ends came to 8 bases. As DNA, the CDR3 is TGCGCCAGCAGTGAGAGCGGGCGAGAGACCCAGTACTTC. Its translation: CASSESGRETQYF.

The chain is built from TRBV7-2 and TRBJ2-7; either TRBD1 or TRBD2 may supply D (6 bases each). Trimming cost V 4 bases and J 1 base, with 11 bases left between them. CDR3 length equals 14 residues. Germline assignment: CDR1 SGHTA and CDR2 FQGNSA. CDR3 amino acids: CASSSRGGSYEQYF. DNA of the CDR3: TGTGCCAGCAGCTCTAGAGGGGGGTCCTACGAGCAGTACTTC.

V gene TRBV19 combines with J gene TRBJ2-3, with TRBD1 matching over 8 bases. The CDR3 totals 15 residues. V lost 7 bases and J lost 3; bases outside the gene matches: 9. CDR1 and CDR2 (germline): LNHDA, SQIVND (reference sequence). The CDR3 DNA reads TGTGCCAGTACCCTAGGACAGGGTATGACAGATACGCAGTATTTT. This sequence encodes CASTLGQGMTDTQYF. The whole variable domain, filled in from reference TRBV19 and TRBJ2-3, reads DGGITQSPKYLFRKEGQNVTLSCEQNLNHDAMYWYRQDPGQGLRLIYYSQIVNDFQKGDIAEGYSVSREKKESFPLTVTSAQKNPTAFYLCASTLGQGMTDTQYFGPGTRLTVL.